This entry lists 12 T cell receptor beta chains sequenced from one sample in a study of cytomegalovirus exposure and HLA in healthy donors. The PCR ran on 60 Vbeta and 13 Jbeta primers. Sequencing used immunoSEQ multiplex PCR; TCRdb keeps in-frame clones, though not all of them. The table has approximately 150,000 clones, 76% seen once. The sample was PBMCs. All receptors derive from a male donor in good health and CMV-seronegative.

The genes are TRBV2 and TRBJ1-3; 7 bases align to TRBD1. The CDR3 contains 14 residues. Germline CDR1 and CDR2: SNHLY and FYNNEI. The V gene end was trimmed by 5 bases and the J gene end by 4 bases; junction bases not matched to a gene: 5. The CDR3 DNA is TGTGCCAGCAGTATCCGGGACAGCGGAAACACCATATATTTT. Translation gives CASSIRDSGNTIYF.

In this sample, this clone turned up once. This sequence joins TRBV27 and TRBJ1-2, with 8 bases lining up with TRBD1. The length of the CDR3 is 13 residues. CDR1 is MNHEY, CDR2 SMNVEV, per germline (reference sequence). V dropped 6 bases and J dropped 3; count of bases not matched to a gene: 3. CDR3 protein: CASSQGAYYGYTF. In DNA, the CDR3 is TGTGCCAGCAGCCAGGGGGCTTACTATGGCTACACCTTC.

The chain carries TRBV11-2 and TRBJ1-3; D perhaps matches TRBD1 (6 bases). Trimming removed 3 bases at V and 0 bases at J, with 12 bases between. CDR3 length: 16 residues. Germline CDR1 and CDR2: SGHAT and FQNNGV. The CDR3 loop is CASSLGTGHSGNTIYF. CDR3 in DNA: TGTGCCAGCAGCTTGGGGACGGGACACTCTGGAAACACCATATATTTT.

The chain links TRBV6-6 to TRBJ1-2, with 8 bases aligning to TRBD1. There are 15 residues in the CDR3. Losses at the gene ends were 5 bases for V and 7 bases for J; bases not matched to a gene: 12. Per germline, CDR1 MNHNY and CDR2 SVGAGI (reference sequence). The CDR3 is CASSTYPQGAFGYTF. DNA of the CDR3: TGTGCCAGCAGTACCTACCCCCAGGGGGCCTTTGGCTACACCTTC.

V and J are TRBV29-1 and TRBJ2-7; D call uncertain. The germline gives CDR1 SQVTM, CDR2 ANQGSEA. The CDR3 runs 14 residues. The V and J ends lost 5 bases and 0 bases respectively, with 14 bases between them. The DNA for the CDR3 is TGCAGCGTTCGTGGAGTGGGTAGCTCCTACGAGCAGTACTTC. Protein product: CSVRGVGSSYEQYF.

The sample holds one count of this clone. Other DNA sequences in this sample translate to the same CDR3. V is TRBV2 and J is TRBJ1-1, with a possible D match to TRBD1 (6 bases). This CDR3 comprises 13 residues. Trimming removed 6 bases from V and 1 base from J, with 9 bases in between. Germline V CDR1 and CDR2: SNHLY, FYNNEI. Here the CDR3 DNA reads TGTGCCAGCAGGGTACAGGGGAACACTGAAGCTTTCTTT. Translating gives CASRVQGNTEAFF.

The V call is TRBV28, the J call TRBJ1-6, with no clear D. The V end lost 10 bases, the J end lost 0 bases, and 19 bases lay between the germline ends. Looked up from germline, CDR1 is MDHEN and CDR2 is SYDVKM. The length of the CDR3 is 17 residues. CDR3 residues: CATQVWAVSSYNSPLHF. DNA for the CDR3: TGTGCCACCCAGGTTTGGGCAGTTAGCTCCTATAATTCACCCCTCCACTTT.

The chain employs TRBV5-5 and TRBJ2-1; 7 bases map to TRBD1. The germline CDR1 and CDR2 sequences are SGHKS and YYEKEE (reference sequence). The ends lost 4 bases at V and 1 base at J; junction bases unmatched: 8. The CDR3 is 16 amino acids. This CDR3 is CASSTLQGTSYNEQFF. For the CDR3, the DNA is TGTGCCAGCAGCACTCTACAGGGGACATCCTACAATGAGCAGTTCTTC.

V gene TRBV7-2 combines with J gene TRBJ2-7; D gene uncertain. The CDR3 covers 15 residues. V lost 6 bases, J lost 0 bases, and 15 bases lay in between. Germline assignment: CDR1 SGHTA and CDR2 FQGNSA. In DNA form, the CDR3 reads TGTGCCAGCAGTTGGCTTGGCGGAGACTCCTACGAGCAGTACTTC. Its translation: CASSWLGGDSYEQYF.

CDR3 bases: TGCAGCTCCGGGACTAGCGGGAGTTCCCTCACCTACGAGCAGTACTTC. It codes for CSSGTSGSSLTYEQYF. The chain uses TRBV29-1 and TRBJ2-7, with TRBD2 identical over 14 bases. This CDR3 has 16 amino acids. V was clipped by 8 bases and J by 2 bases; unmatched bases: 11. Germline CDR1 and CDR2: SQVTM and ANQGSEA.

There are a few counts of this clone. The chain recombines TRBV5-1 with TRBJ2-1; TRBD2 agrees at 10 bases. CDR1 is SGHRS, CDR2 YFSETQ, per germline. V lost 3 bases, J lost 5 bases, and 8 bases stayed unmatched. This CDR3 region has 16 residues. The CDR3 here is CASSSAGTSVDNEQFF. CDR3 in DNA: TGCGCCAGCAGCTCGGCCGGGACTAGCGTCGACAATGAGCAGTTCTTC.

The chain employs TRBV18 and TRBJ2-2, with no clear D. Germline-derived CDR1 and CDR2 are KGHSH and LQKENI. The CDR3 runs to 14 residues. V was pared by 6 bases and J by 5 bases, with 13 bases between. The CDR3 region has the DNA TGTGCCAGCTCGCCAGACACTTCTACCGGGGAGCTGTTTTTT. Its protein is CASSPDTSTGELFF.